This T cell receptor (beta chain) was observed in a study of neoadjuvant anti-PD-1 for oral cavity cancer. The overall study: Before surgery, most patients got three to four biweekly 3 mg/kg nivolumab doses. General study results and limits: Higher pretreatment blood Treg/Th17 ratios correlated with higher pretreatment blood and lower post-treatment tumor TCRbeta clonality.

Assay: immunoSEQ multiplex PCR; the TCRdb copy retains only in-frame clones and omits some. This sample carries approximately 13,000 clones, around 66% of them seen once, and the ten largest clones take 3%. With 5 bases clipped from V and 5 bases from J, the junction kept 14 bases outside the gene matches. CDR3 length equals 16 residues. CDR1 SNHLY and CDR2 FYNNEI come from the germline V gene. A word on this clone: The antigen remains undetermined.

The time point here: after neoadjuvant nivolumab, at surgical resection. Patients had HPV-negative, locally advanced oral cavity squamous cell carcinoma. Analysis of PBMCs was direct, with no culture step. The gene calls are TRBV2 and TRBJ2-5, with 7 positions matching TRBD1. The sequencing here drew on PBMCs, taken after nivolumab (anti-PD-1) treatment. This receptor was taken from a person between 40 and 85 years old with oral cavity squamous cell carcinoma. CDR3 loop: CASSRGRAGGLETQYF. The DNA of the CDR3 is TGTGCCAGCAGTAGGGGAAGGGCAGGGGGTCTGGAGACCCAGTACTTC.